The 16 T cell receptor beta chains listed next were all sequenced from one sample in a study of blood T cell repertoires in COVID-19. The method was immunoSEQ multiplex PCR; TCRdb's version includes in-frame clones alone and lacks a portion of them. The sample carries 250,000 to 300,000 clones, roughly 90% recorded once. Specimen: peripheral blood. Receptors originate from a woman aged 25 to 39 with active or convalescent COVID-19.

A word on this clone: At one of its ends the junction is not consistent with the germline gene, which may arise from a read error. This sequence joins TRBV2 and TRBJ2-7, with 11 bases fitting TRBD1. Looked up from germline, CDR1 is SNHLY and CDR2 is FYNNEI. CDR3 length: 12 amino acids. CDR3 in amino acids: CASSADRDRGFF. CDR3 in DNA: TGTGCCAGCAGTGCAGACCGGGACAGGGGGTTCTTC.

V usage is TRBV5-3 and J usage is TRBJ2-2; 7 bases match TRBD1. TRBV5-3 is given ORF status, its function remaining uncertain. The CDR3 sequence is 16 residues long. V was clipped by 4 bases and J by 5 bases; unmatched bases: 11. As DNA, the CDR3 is TGTGCCAGAAGCAAGGGGGCTAGGGATGGAACCGGGGAGCTGTTTTTT. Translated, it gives CARSKGARDGTGELFF.

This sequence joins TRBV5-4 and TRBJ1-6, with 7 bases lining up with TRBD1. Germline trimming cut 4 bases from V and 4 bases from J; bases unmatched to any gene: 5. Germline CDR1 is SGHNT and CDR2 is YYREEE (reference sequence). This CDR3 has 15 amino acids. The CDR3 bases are TGTGCCAGCAGCCAGGGACAGCTTTATAATTCACCCCTCCACTTT. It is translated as CASSQGQLYNSPLHF.

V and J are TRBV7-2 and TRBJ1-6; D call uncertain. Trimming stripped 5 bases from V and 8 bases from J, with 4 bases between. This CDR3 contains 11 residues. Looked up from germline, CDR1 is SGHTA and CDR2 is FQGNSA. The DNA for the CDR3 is TGTGCCAGCAGCCAGTATTCACCCCTCCACTTT. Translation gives CASSQYSPLHF. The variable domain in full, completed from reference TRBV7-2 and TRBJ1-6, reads GAGVSQSPSNKVTEKGKDVELRCDPISGHTALYWYRQSLGQGLEFLIYFQGNSAPDKSGLPSDRFSAERTGGSVSTLTIQRTQQEDSAVYLCASSQYSPLHFGNGTRLTVT.

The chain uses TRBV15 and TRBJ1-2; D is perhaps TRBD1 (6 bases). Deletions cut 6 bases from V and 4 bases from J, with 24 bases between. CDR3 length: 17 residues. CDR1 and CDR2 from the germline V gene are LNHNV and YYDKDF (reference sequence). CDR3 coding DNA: TGTGCCACCAGAGGGATTCCCGGGGGGCGGGGTCCCTATGGCTACACCTTC. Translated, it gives CATRGIPGGRGPYGYTF.

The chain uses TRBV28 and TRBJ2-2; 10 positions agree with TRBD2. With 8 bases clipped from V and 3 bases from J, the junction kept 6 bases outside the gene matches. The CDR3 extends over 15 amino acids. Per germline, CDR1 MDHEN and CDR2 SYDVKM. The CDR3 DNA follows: TGTGCCAGCCAAGCGGGGGGGCGGGACACCGGGGAGCTGTTTTTT. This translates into CASQAGGRDTGELFF.

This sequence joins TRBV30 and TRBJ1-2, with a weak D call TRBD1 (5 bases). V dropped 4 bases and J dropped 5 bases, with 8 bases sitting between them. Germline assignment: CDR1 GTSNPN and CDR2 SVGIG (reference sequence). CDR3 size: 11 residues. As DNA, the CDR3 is TGTGCCTGGAACCGACAGTATGGCTACACCTTC. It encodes CAWNRQYGYTF.

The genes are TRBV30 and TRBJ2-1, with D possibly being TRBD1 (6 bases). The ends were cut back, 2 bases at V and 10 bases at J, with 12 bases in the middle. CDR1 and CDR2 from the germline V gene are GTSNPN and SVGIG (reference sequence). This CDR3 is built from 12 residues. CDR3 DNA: TGTGCCTGGAGTCCAACAGGGATGGAGCAGTTCTTC. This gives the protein CAWSPTGMEQFF.

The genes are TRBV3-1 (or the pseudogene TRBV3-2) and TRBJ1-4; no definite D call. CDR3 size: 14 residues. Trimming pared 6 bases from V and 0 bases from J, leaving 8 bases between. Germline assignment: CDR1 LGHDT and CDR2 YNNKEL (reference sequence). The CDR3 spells CASSLAATNEKLFF. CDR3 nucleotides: TGTGCCAGCAGTCTAGCTGCAACTAATGAAAAACTGTTTTTT.

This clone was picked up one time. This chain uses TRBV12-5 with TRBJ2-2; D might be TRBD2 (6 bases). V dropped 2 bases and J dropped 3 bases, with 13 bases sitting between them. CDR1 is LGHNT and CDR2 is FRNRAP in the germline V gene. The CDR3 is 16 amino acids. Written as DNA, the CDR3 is TGTGCTAGTGGTTTGACTGGGGGGTCGGACACCGGGGAGCTGTTTTTT. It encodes CASGLTGGSDTGELFF.

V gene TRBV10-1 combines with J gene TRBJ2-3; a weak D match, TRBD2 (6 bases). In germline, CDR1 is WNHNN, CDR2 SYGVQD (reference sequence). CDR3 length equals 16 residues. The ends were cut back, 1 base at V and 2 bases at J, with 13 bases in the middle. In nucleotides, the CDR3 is TGCGCCAGCAGTGAGTTACCGGGAGAAAACACAGATACGCAGTATTTT. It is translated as CASSELPGENTDTQYF.

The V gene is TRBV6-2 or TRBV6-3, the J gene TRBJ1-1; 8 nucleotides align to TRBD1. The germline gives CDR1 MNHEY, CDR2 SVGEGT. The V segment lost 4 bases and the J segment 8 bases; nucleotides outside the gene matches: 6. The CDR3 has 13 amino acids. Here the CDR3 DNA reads TGTGCCAGCAGTTGGGCAGGGGGCTCCGAAGCTTTCTTT. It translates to CASSWAGGSEAFF.

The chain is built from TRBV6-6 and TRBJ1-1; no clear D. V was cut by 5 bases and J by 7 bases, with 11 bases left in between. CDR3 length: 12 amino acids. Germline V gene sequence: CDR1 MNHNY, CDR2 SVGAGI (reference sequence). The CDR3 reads CASSTAGLEAFF. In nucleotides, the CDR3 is TGTGCCAGCAGTACCGCGGGCCTTGAAGCTTTCTTT.

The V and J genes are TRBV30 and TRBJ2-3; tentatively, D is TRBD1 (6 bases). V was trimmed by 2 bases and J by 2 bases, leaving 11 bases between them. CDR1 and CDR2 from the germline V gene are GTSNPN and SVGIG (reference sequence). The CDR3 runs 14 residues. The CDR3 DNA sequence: TGTGCCTGGAGTCTAAGGGGGTCCACAGATACGCAGTATTTT. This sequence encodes CAWSLRGSTDTQYF.

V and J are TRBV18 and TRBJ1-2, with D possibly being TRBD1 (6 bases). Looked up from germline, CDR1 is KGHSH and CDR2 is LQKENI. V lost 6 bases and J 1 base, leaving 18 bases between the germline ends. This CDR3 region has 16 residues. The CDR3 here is CASSIVGTGHNYGYTF. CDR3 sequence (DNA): TGTGCCAGCTCTATCGTGGGAACAGGGCATAACTATGGCTACACCTTC.

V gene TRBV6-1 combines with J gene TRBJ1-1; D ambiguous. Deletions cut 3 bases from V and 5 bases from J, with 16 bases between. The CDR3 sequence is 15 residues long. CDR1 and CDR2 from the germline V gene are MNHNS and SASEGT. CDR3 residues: CASSDGGIAKTEAFF. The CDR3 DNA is TGTGCCAGCAGTGACGGAGGGATAGCTAAGACTGAAGCTTTCTTT.